This T cell receptor beta chain was observed in a study of blood T cell repertoires in COVID-19. Overall study context: T cells, B-cell-depleted T cells, or PBMCs supplied cDNA or gDNA.

Assignments of participants to cohorts depended upon their own reported clinical history. Method: immunoSEQ multiplex PCR; TCRdb's copy keeps in-frame clones and lacks some. The data show 150,000 to 200,000 clones, about 89% seen once. A note on this clone: The sample has other DNA sequences that encode this CDR3 too.

The CDR3 spans 14 residues. V dropped 2 bases and J dropped 4; count of bases not matched to a gene: 1. Germline assignment: CDR1 SGDLS and CDR2 YYNGEE. The sequencing input was PBMCs or T cells enriched from blood (not recorded which). This sequence originates from a woman aged 18-29 years who had recovered from COVID-19. The genes are TRBV9 and TRBJ2-7; 12 bases map to TRBD1. The CDR3 loop reads CASSVGQGAYEQYF. Written as DNA, the CDR3 is TGTGCCAGCAGCGTGGGACAGGGGGCGTACGAGCAGTACTTC.